One sample yielded the 15 T cell receptor beta chains listed below, sequenced in a study of T cells in Graves' hyperthyroidism and ophthalmopathy. Authors of the study amplified TCR beta CDR3 regions from RNA transcripts. The HTBI primer set was used in a first-round RT-PCR of the TCR CDR3. TCRdb re-derived calls from the multiplex PCR reads in MiXCR, one entry per CDR3 protein. The top ten clones hold just under 40% of a sample with 250,000 to 300,000 distinct CDR3 sequences, approximately 18% of them seen once. The specimen was blood. The origin of the receptors is a man aged 50-59 years with Graves' ophthalmopathy.

This clonotype was seen ten or more times. The genes are TRBV20-1 and TRBJ1-1; TRBD1 is a possible D gene (5 bases). CDR3 length: 14 residues. V lost 3 bases to trimming and J lost 5 bases, with 16 bases between them. Germline loops: CDR1 DFQATT, CDR2 SNEGSKA (reference sequence). CDR3 residues: CSARRATGGTEAFF. CDR3 DNA sequence: TGCAGTGCTAGGAGGGCCACCGGGGGGACTGAAGCTTTCTTT.

The chain recombines TRBV28 with TRBJ2-3, with TRBD2 matching over 14 bases. The CDR3 extends over 18 amino acids. V was clipped by 6 bases and J by 0 bases; unmatched bases: 8. CDR1 is MDHEN and CDR2 is SYDVKM in the germline V gene. The CDR3 is CASRLRRTSGGSTDTQYF. CDR3 sequence (DNA): TGTGCCAGCAGGTTGAGGCGGACTAGCGGGGGGAGCACAGATACGCAGTATTTT.

In this sample, this clonotype turned up many times. The chain is built from TRBV30 and TRBJ2-3, with D perhaps assigned TRBD1 or TRBD2 (5 bases each). CDR3 length equals 14 residues. CDR1 is GTSNPN, CDR2 SVGIG, per germline (reference sequence). This chain's CDR3 is CASISGPSTDTQYF. The CDR3 DNA reads TGTGCATCAATATCGGGACCTAGCACAGATACGCAGTATTTT.

The CDR3 region is CASSYATGGVSPNIQYF. For the CDR3, the DNA is TGTGCCAGCAGTTACGCGACAGGGGGCGTCAGCCCCAACATTCAGTACTTC. This sequence joins TRBV6-5 and TRBJ2-4; TRBD1 agrees at 10 bases. This CDR3 region has 17 residues. CDR1 and CDR2 (germline): MNHEY, SVGAGI. The V gene end was trimmed by 2 bases and the J gene end by 7 bases; junction bases not matched to a gene: 11.

This sequence joins TRBV4-1 and TRBJ2-1, with D tentatively TRBD2 (6 bases). CDR1 and CDR2 from the germline V gene are MGHRA and YSYEKL. This CDR3 region has 16 residues. Trimming removed 1 base at V and 3 bases at J, with 13 bases between. The DNA of the CDR3 is TGCGCCAGCAGCCAAGCGGAGGGCACAAACTACAATGAGCAGTTCTTC. The encoded protein is CASSQAEGTNYNEQFF.

V usage is TRBV19 and J usage is TRBJ2-2; D gene uncertain. The CDR3 is made up of 12 amino acids. The germline CDR1 and CDR2 sequences are LNHDA and SQIVND (reference sequence). Trimming took 8 bases from V and 5 from J, leaving 9 bases between them. The DNA of the CDR3 is TGTGCCAGTCCTGACCCGACCGGGGAGCTGTTTTTT. The encoded protein is CASPDPTGELFF.

The sample holds many counts of this clonotype. The genes are TRBV20-1 and TRBJ2-3; 7 bases agree with TRBD1. Germline-derived CDR1 and CDR2 are DFQATT and SNEGSKA (reference sequence). The V and J ends lost 5 bases and 0 bases, in that order; junction bases with no gene match: 8. The CDR3 sequence is 15 residues long. DNA of the CDR3: TGCAGTGCTGCGCCGGGACAGAAGAGCACAGATACGCAGTATTTT. This gives the protein CSAAPGQKSTDTQYF.

This clonotype came up many times. This sequence joins TRBV2 and TRBJ2-7; 7 bases are a match to TRBD1. After removal of 7 bases from V and 0 bases from J, the junction contained 9 bases not matched to a gene. The CDR3 has 15 residues. Per the germline V gene, CDR1 is SNHLY and CDR2 is FYNNEI. CDR3 protein: CASKRDRQGSYEQYF. As DNA, the CDR3 is TGTGCCAGCAAGAGGGACCGACAGGGCTCCTACGAGCAGTACTTC.

The chain joins TRBV28 to TRBJ1-2, with 7 bases matching TRBD1. The CDR3 is 17 amino acids. V lost 2 bases, J lost 1 base, and 10 bases stayed unmatched. Germline V gives CDR1 MDHEN, CDR2 SYDVKM. This chain's CDR3 is CASSLPTGTRVNYGYTF. CDR3 bases: TGTGCCAGCAGTTTACCGACAGGGACGAGGGTTAACTATGGCTACACCTTC.

This clonotype was counted only a few times. This chain links TRBV7-8 with TRBJ2-7; 14 positions agree with TRBD2. Germline assignment: CDR1 SGHVS and CDR2 FQNEAQ. This CDR3 has 18 amino acids. The V and J ends lost 3 bases and 6 bases, in that order; junction bases with no gene match: 13. CDR3 sequence: CASSFGGKGLAGGPEQYF. In DNA, the CDR3 is TGTGCCAGCAGCTTCGGGGGAAAAGGACTAGCGGGAGGTCCCGAGCAGTACTTC.

This clonotype was counted many times. The rearrangement joins TRBV5-1 to TRBJ2-3; no clear D gene. Deletions cut 2 bases from V and 3 bases from J, with 16 bases between. The CDR3 has 16 amino acids. Per germline, CDR1 SGHRS and CDR2 YFSETQ. The CDR3 nucleotides are TGCGCCAGCAGCTTTGGTCATGCCGGCGGTACAGATACGCAGTATTTT. This translates into CASSFGHAGGTDTQYF.

Ten or more counts support this clonotype. The chain recombines TRBV18 with TRBJ2-7; 10 bases are a match to TRBD1. Germline CDR1 KGHSH, CDR2 LQKENI. V trimming: 0 bases; J trimming: 3 bases; junction bases outside the gene matches: 2. CDR3 size: 15 residues. The DNA of the CDR3 is TGTGCCAGCTCACCACCGGACAGGGGGGGCTACGAGCAGTACTTC. As protein: CASSPPDRGGYEQYF.

This chain connects TRBV12-3 or TRBV12-4 to TRBJ1-2; D not resolved. This CDR3 has 11 residues. Trimming pared 5 bases from V and 4 bases from J, leaving 5 bases between. CDR3 in DNA: TGTGCCAGCAGTCGCCTCTATGGCTACACCTTC. Residues: CASSRLYGYTF.

There are many counts of this clonotype. The J gene is TRBJ1-1, the V gene TRBV29-1; a possible D gene is TRBD1 (6 bases). The CDR3 spans 13 residues. Germline V gene data show CDR1 as SQVTM and CDR2 as ANQGSEA. Trimming pared 5 bases from V and 10 bases from J, leaving 20 bases between. CDR3 residues: CSVTEGGGGTAFF. CDR3 nucleotide sequence: TGCAGCGTTACAGAAGGTGGCGGGGGCACAGCTTTCTTT.

This clonotype was recorded a few times. The junction does not match germline at one end; this may be a read error. The chain links TRBV6-1 to TRBJ2-3; D is perhaps TRBD1 or TRBD2 (6 bases each). The CDR3 runs to 14 residues. Looked up from germline, CDR1 is MNHNS and CDR2 is SASEGT. CDR3 loop: CASRRPGGTDTQYF. The CDR3, as DNA: TGTGCCAGCAGACGACCCGGGGGCACCGATACGCAGTATTTT.